A selection of T cell receptor beta chains follows, all from one sample in a study of vaccination effects on CD4 cells after COVID-19. Libraries were prepared by immunoSEQ multiplex PCR; TCRdb keeps only in-frame clonotypes and omits some of them. The sample lists about 57,000 clones; about four fifths were seen once. Their antigens are not known. The sequences come from CD4+ T cells from PBMCs cultured without peptide, collected after COVID-19 vaccination. Receptors originate from a human donor who received a COVID-19 vaccine. The CDR3 runs from the conserved cysteine through the conserved F or W. The D gene is left open where the match is weak. Not all rows give a size; the values are once, few, many and, for expanded clones, a class.

cdr3_length clone_size d_call j_call v_call cdr3_aa cdr3_nt
13 . . TRBJ1-6 TRBV28 CASLRVYNSPLHF TGTGCCAGCCTTCGGGTTTATAATTCACCCCTCCACTTT
21 once TRBD2 TRBJ2-1 TRBV3-1/TRBV3-2 CASSQAVAKATSGRYYNEQFF TGTGCCAGCAGCCAAGCCGTGGCTAAGGCGACTAGCGGGAGGTATTACAATGAGCAGTTCTTC
12 . TRBD2 TRBJ2-7 TRBV29-1 CSAGGGSYEQYF TGCAGCGCCGGGGGGGGAAGCTACGAGCAGTACTTC
15 . TRBD1 TRBJ1-1 TRBV7-9 CASSLAGGGGTEAFF TGTGCCAGCAGCTTAGCGGGAGGGGGCGGCACTGAAGCTTTCTTT
15 . . TRBJ2-1 TRBV30 CAWSVRGPSYNEQFF TGTGCCTGGAGTGTCCGCGGGCCCTCCTACAATGAGCAGTTCTTC
12 . . TRBJ2-1 TRBV5-1 CASSKTYNEQFF TGCGCCAGCAGCAAAACCTACAATGAGCAGTTCTTC
14 . TRBD1 TRBJ1-5 TRBV4-1 CASSFTGGDQPQHF TGCGCCAGCAGCTTCACAGGGGGGGATCAGCCCCAGCATTTT
12 few . TRBJ1-2 TRBV28 CASNPIGYGYTF TGTGCCAGCAACCCAATTGGGTATGGCTACACCTTC
16 . . TRBJ2-3 TRBV5-8 CASSLALGIRTDTQYF TGTGCCAGCAGCTTGGCGCTTGGAATCCGCACAGATACGCAGTATTTT
15 . . TRBJ2-5 TRBV5-1 CASSLGTEFQETQYF TGCGCCAGCAGCTTGGGGACAGAGTTCCAAGAGACCCAGTACTTC
14 few TRBD1 TRBJ2-3 TRBV7-8 CASSTHRGADTQYF TGTGCCAGCAGCACTCACAGGGGTGCGGATACGCAGTATTTT
11 . . TRBJ2-5 TRBV29-1 CSGAGQETQYF TGCAGCGGGGCAGGCCAAGAGACCCAGTACTTC
17 few . TRBJ1-4 TRBV6-2/TRBV6-3 CASSYKMGYGTNEKLFF TGTGCCAGCAGTTACAAGATGGGATACGGGACTAATGAAAAACTGTTTTTT
12 . TRBD1 TRBJ1-1 TRBV6-5 CASSMDRVTAFF TGTGCCAGCAGTATGGACAGGGTTACAGCTTTCTTT
16 . TRBD2 TRBJ2-3 TRBV27 CASRRLAGAPADTQYF TGTGCCAGCAGACGACTAGCGGGGGCCCCTGCAGATACGCAGTATTTT
12 . . TRBJ2-7 TRBV2 CASRSSRREQYF TGTGCCAGCAGAAGTTCGAGGAGGGAGCAGTACTTC
15 . . TRBJ1-2 TRBV13 CASSQLIGVGYGYTF TGTGCCAGCAGCCAACTAATCGGGGTTGGCTATGGCTACACCTTC
13 . . TRBJ1-1 TRBV7-9 CASSLMVNTEAFF TGTGCCAGCAGCTTAATGGTGAACACTGAAGCTTTCTTT
15 few . TRBJ1-3 TRBV27 CASSLNRASGNTIYF TGTGCCAGCAGTTTAAACAGGGCCTCTGGAAACACCATATATTTT
16 . . TRBJ2-6 TRBV27 CASSLQYLSGANVLTF TGTGCCAGCAGTTTGCAGTACCTCTCTGGGGCCAACGTCCTGACTTTC
18 . TRBD2 TRBJ2-1 TRBV28 CASSLAWGREATYNEQFF TGTGCCAGCAGTTTGGCTTGGGGGCGGGAGGCCACCTACAATGAGCAGTTCTTC
13 . . TRBJ1-1 TRBV5-6 CASHKGLNTEAFF TGTGCCAGCCACAAAGGTCTGAACACTGAAGCTTTCTTT
13 once . TRBJ1-2 TRBV19 CASIGKLNYGYTF TGTGCCAGTATAGGAAAGCTCAACTATGGCTACACCTTC
13 . . TRBJ2-5 TRBV7-2 CASSPASWGTQYF TGTGCCAGCAGCCCAGCCTCTTGGGGGACCCAGTACTTC
15 . TRBD1 TRBJ2-5 TRBV15 CATSRVTGGSETQYF TGTGCCACCAGCAGAGTCACAGGGGGCAGTGAGACCCAGTACTTC
17 . TRBD2 TRBJ2-5 TRBV2 CASRMASGGGNQETQYF TGTGCCAGCAGGATGGCTAGCGGCGGGGGAAACCAAGAGACCCAGTACTTC
13 . . TRBJ1-2 TRBV7-8 CASSSRDGYGYTF TGTGCCAGCAGCTCCAGGGACGGCTATGGCTACACCTTC
14 medium-sized . TRBJ1-6 TRBV3-1/TRBV3-2 CASSQGGDNSPLHF TGTGCCAGCAGCCAAGGTGGGGACAACTCACCCCTCCACTTT
14 . TRBD1 TRBJ1-2 TRBV5-1 CASRLSQGADGYTF TGCGCCAGCAGGCTCTCCCAGGGGGCGGATGGCTACACCTTC
20 . . TRBJ1-4 TRBV21-1 CASSPRTGGAGGSTNEKLFF TGTGCCAGCAGCCCACGGACAGGGGGGGCAGGGGGGTCGACTAATGAAAAACTGTTTTTT
11 . . TRBJ2-7 TRBV13 CASSFGYEQYF TGTGCCAGCAGCTTCGGCTACGAGCAGTACTTC
16 . . TRBJ2-4 TRBV3-1/TRBV3-2 CASSHSGFGVKNIQYF TGTGCCAGCAGCCATTCAGGGTTCGGCGTCAAAAACATTCAGTACTTC
15 once . TRBJ2-3 TRBV20-1 CSASKGGVGTDTQYF TGCAGTGCTAGTAAGGGTGGGGTGGGGACAGATACGCAGTATTTT
15 few TRBD1 TRBJ1-2 TRBV7-2 CASSKGQSVNYGYTF TGTGCCAGCAGCAAGGGACAGTCGGTTAACTATGGCTACACCTTC
15 . TRBD1 TRBJ1-2 TRBV11-2 CASSRDRADHYGYTF TGTGCCAGCAGCAGGGACAGGGCGGACCACTATGGCTACACCTTC
16 few TRBD1 TRBJ2-3 TRBV9 CASSVKGALGTDTQYF TGTGCCAGCAGCGTAAAGGGGGCTCTTGGCACAGATACGCAGTATTTT
18 . TRBD2 TRBJ2-6 TRBV24-1 CATSDLKRGGSGANVLTF TGTGCCACCAGTGATTTAAAGCGGGGGGGCTCTGGGGCCAACGTCCTGACTTTC
13 once . TRBJ2-1 TRBV11-2 CASSPSTYNEQFF TGTGCCAGCAGTCCCTCAACCTACAATGAGCAGTTCTTC
12 . . TRBJ1-5 TRBV6-1 CASSERAQPQHF TGTGCCAGCAGTGAACGAGCCCAGCCCCAGCATTTT
15 . . TRBJ2-2 TRBV19 CASTQIRGETGELFF TGTGCCAGTACCCAGATCAGGGGGGAGACCGGGGAGCTGTTTTTT
16 . TRBD1 TRBJ2-1 TRBV27 CASRLRQGGSYNEQFF TGTGCCAGCAGGCTCCGACAGGGGGGCTCCTACAATGAGCAGTTCTTC
17 . . TRBJ1-5 TRBV28 CASSTERGGKGNQPQHF TGTGCCAGCAGCACTGAAAGGGGCGGGAAGGGCAATCAGCCCCAGCATTTT
16 . . TRBJ1-6 TRBV4-1 CASSQDARQGNSPLHF TGCGCCAGCAGCCAAGACGCGCGGCAGGGGAATTCACCCCTCCACTTT
13 . TRBD1 TRBJ1-5 TRBV12-3/TRBV12-4 CASTRGGNQPQHF TGTGCCAGCACCAGGGGGGGTAATCAGCCCCAGCATTTT
19 . . TRBJ2-6 TRBV7-2 CASSLEFLGTYSGANVLTF TGTGCCAGCAGCTTAGAGTTCCTGGGGACCTACTCTGGGGCCAACGTCCTGACTTTC
16 once TRBD1 TRBJ1-2 TRBV28 CASSSAGGGFVYGYTF TGTGCCAGCAGCTCAGCAGGGGGGGGATTTGTGTATGGCTACACCTTC
11 . . TRBJ2-4 TRBV28 CASTLGGIQYF TGTGCCAGCACCTTGGGGGGCATTCAGTACTTC
13 . TRBD1 TRBJ1-1 TRBV7-9 CASSLGQYTEAFF TGTGCCAGCAGCCTGGGACAGTACACTGAAGCTTTCTTT
14 . . TRBJ2-3 TRBV4-2 CASSQAAGTDTQYF TGTGCCAGCAGCCAAGCGGCAGGGACAGATACGCAGTATTTT